The rows below give T cell receptor beta chains drawn from one sample of a study of blood T cell repertoires in COVID-19. Here immunoSEQ multiplex PCR was the method, and the copy in TCRdb shows in-frame clones only, minus some. The table includes approximately 250,000 clones, 86% detected once. Specimen: peripheral blood. The receptor set was obtained from a woman in her 70s with COVID-19, enrolled during active disease. CDR3s include the opening cysteine and the closing phenylalanine or tryptophan. Fields, in order: clone size, D gene, J gene, V gene, CDR3 DNA, CDR3 protein. A D gene is named only where the DNA matches it firmly. Clone size is stated in some rows and not others, as once, few, many or a class when expanded.

>NA|NA|TRBJ1-4|TRBV9
TGTGCCAGCAGCGTAGGTGGAGCGATTGGCCTGGATGAAAAACTGTTTTTT
CASSVGGAIGLDEKLFF
>few|NA|TRBJ2-7|TRBV7-2
TGTGCCAGCAGCTTAGGCGGGTCTACTCTCGAGCAGTACTTC
CASSLGGSTLEQYF
>NA|TRBD1|TRBJ1-1|TRBV6-5
TGTGCCAGCAGTCCCGGGACAGGGGGCGACACTGAAGCTTTCTTT
CASSPGTGGDTEAFF
>NA|NA|TRBJ1-2|TRBV24-1
TGTGCCACCAGTGATCGACAAACGCGAGACTATGGCTACACCTTC
CATSDRQTRDYGYTF
>NA|NA|TRBJ2-3|TRBV7-2
TGTGCCAGCAGCTTAAGGACAGCGAGCACAGATACGCAGTATTTT
CASSLRTASTDTQYF
>NA|NA|TRBJ1-6|TRBV27
TGTGCCAGCACCCTCAGGGGTGGGAGTTCACCCCTCCACTTT
CASTLRGGSSPLHF
>NA|TRBD1|TRBJ2-3|TRBV6-6
TGTGCCAGCAGTTACCTGACAGGGGGAAGCACAGATACGCAGTATTTT
CASSYLTGGSTDTQYF
>NA|TRBD1|TRBJ2-3|TRBV2
TGTGCCAGCAGTTCCCTAGGACAGGGGGCAACAGATACGCAGTATTTT
CASSSLGQGATDTQYF
>NA|NA|TRBJ2-7|TRBV28
TGTGCCAGCAGTCCCGACTCCGCCCGCTCCTACGAGCAGTACTTC
CASSPDSARSYEQYF
>NA|TRBD1|TRBJ1-1|TRBV3-1/TRBV3-2
TGTGCCAGCAGCCAAGATGAGGGGGCGCTTTCGGCTGAAGCTTTCTTT
CASSQDEGALSAEAFF
>NA|TRBD1|TRBJ2-5|TRBV25-1
TGTGCCAGCAGTGAACGGCCGGACAGGCCGAATGAAGAGACCCAGTACTTC
CASSERPDRPNEETQYF
>NA|TRBD1|TRBJ2-7|TRBV7-2
TGTGCCAGCAGCCTGACGACAGGGGCTGACGAGCAGTACTTC
CASSLTTGADEQYF
>NA|NA|TRBJ1-2|TRBV10-3
TGTGTAAGCCAAACTTTCTATGGCTACACCTTC
CVSQTFYGYTF
>NA|NA|TRBJ1-5|TRBV19
TGTGCCAGTAGTATCGGGGGGTTTAGCAATCAGCCCCAGCATTTT
CASSIGGFSNQPQHF
>NA|NA|TRBJ2-7|TRBV10-2
TGCGCCAGCACCCTACGACAGGAAACCTACGAGCAGTACTTC
CASTLRQETYEQYF
>NA|TRBD2|TRBJ2-3|TRBV30
TGTGCCTGGAGTGTCACTAGCGGGGATACGCAGTATTTT
CAWSVTSGDTQYF
>NA|NA|TRBJ1-5|TRBV7-8
TGTGCCAGCAGCTCCGGGAGGGATAGCAATCAGCCCCAGCATTTT
CASSSGRDSNQPQHF
>NA|TRBD1|TRBJ1-1|TRBV29-1
TGCAGCGTGTCCGGGACAGCGAACACTGAAGCTTTCTTT
CSVSGTANTEAFF
>NA|NA|TRBJ1-5|TRBV29-1
TGCAGCGTTGGGACAGCCGGGCAGCCCCAGCATTTT
CSVGTAGQPQHF